The 22 T cell receptor beta chains below all came from one sample that was sequenced in a study of blood T cell repertoires in COVID-19. Repertoires were generated with immunoSEQ multiplex PCR, while TCRdb's copy carries only in-frame clones and drops some. The table includes a few hundred thousand clones, roughly 86% detected once. Sample: peripheral blood. These receptors were collected from a woman aged 25-40 years with COVID-19, enrolled during active disease.

The chain's CDR3 is CSVSLGDTEAFF. CDR3 coding DNA: TGCAGCGTTTCCCTCGGGGACACTGAAGCTTTCTTT. The chain recombines TRBV29-1 with TRBJ1-1; D is ambiguous. The length of the CDR3 is 12 residues. The germline gives CDR1 SQVTM, CDR2 ANQGSEA. V was shortened by 5 bases and J by 3 bases, with 10 bases between the two germline ends. The full variable domain, rest sourced from reference TRBV29-1 and TRBJ1-1, is SAVISQKPSRDICQRGTSLTIQCQVDSQVTMMFWYRQQPGQSLTLIATANQGSEATYESGFVIDKFPISRPNLTFSTLTVSNMSPEDSSIYLCSVSLGDTEAFFGQGTRLTVV.

V gene TRBV7-9 combines with J gene TRBJ1-3, with D unclear. Germline V gene lookup returns CDR1 SEHNR and CDR2 FQNEAQ (reference sequence). Trimming pared 2 bases from V and 8 bases from J, leaving 7 bases between. CDR3 length: 12 residues. The CDR3 coding sequence is TGTGCCAGCAGCTTATCGCGAGACACCATATATTTT. As protein: CASSLSRDTIYF. Full variable domain (outside the CDR3, taken from reference TRBV7-9 and TRBJ1-3): DTGVSQNPRHKITKRGQNVTFRCDPISEHNRLYWYRQTLGQGPEFLTYFQNEAQLEKSRLLSDRFSAERPKGSFSTLEIQRTEQGDSAMYLCASSLSRDTIYFGEGSWLTVV.

The chain combines TRBV7-8 with TRBJ1-2; no clear D gene. This CDR3 contains 15 residues. CDR1 is SGHVS and CDR2 is FQNEAQ in the germline V gene. With 3 bases removed from V and 4 bases from J, the gap between germline ends came to 15 bases. The CDR3 DNA reads as TGTGCCAGCAGCTTCCTAGGGAGTCTAGTCTATGGCTACACCTTC. Protein product: CASSFLGSLVYGYTF.

The chain joins TRBV4-3 to TRBJ1-4; 7 bases agree with TRBD1. Trimming at V came to 5 bases and at J to 4 bases, leaving 7 bases not matched to a gene. CDR3 length: 15 amino acids. From germline, CDR1 is LGHNA and CDR2 YSLEER. The CDR3 coding sequence is TGCGCCAGCAGCTCACAGACAGGGTTTAATGAAAAACTGTTTTTT. Encoded protein: CASSSQTGFNEKLFF.

This chain joins TRBV9 and TRBJ1-2; TRBD1 might be the D (6 bases). This CDR3 has 16 residues. V lost 0 bases and J 11 bases, leaving 23 bases between the germline ends. Germline assignment: CDR1 SGDLS and CDR2 YYNGEE. In DNA form, the CDR3 reads TGTGCCAGCAGCGTAGATATCAGACAGGCCGCGATTGGTTACACCTTC. Its protein product is CASSVDIRQAAIGYTF.

This clone turned up a few times. Other DNA sequences from this sample encode an identical CDR3 as well. The rearrangement joins TRBV5-1 to TRBJ2-3; 10 positions match TRBD2. V trimming: 4 bases; J trimming: 2 bases; junction bases outside the gene matches: 4. Germline V gene sequence: CDR1 SGHRS, CDR2 YFSETQ. This CDR3 is 15 amino acids long. CDR3 amino acids: CASSRTSGFTDTQYF. The CDR3 nucleotides are TGCGCCAGCAGCCGGACTAGCGGTTTCACAGATACGCAGTATTTT.

The chain uses TRBV7-8 and TRBJ1-5; 9 bases are a match to TRBD1. The junction had 12 bases not matched to a gene; V was cut back by 1 base and J by 2 bases. Per germline, CDR1 SGHVS and CDR2 FQNEAQ. The CDR3 covers 19 residues. CDR3 DNA sequence: TGTGCCAGCAGCTTAGGGGCCGGGACAGGGAGATTTGGCAATCAGCCCCAGCATTTT. It encodes CASSLGAGTGRFGNQPQHF.

The J gene is TRBJ2-4, the V gene TRBV28; D unclear. CDR1 is MDHEN, CDR2 SYDVKM, per germline. Trimming cost V 2 bases and J 7 bases, with 15 bases left between them. The CDR3 consists of 15 residues. CDR3 coding DNA: TGTGCCAGCAGTTTAATAATTGGTTTCGGGAACATTCAGTACTTC. Translating it yields CASSLIIGFGNIQYF.

V is TRBV7-9 and J is TRBJ2-1; TRBD2 agrees at 8 bases. From germline, CDR1 is SEHNR and CDR2 FQNEAQ (reference sequence). V dropped 4 bases and J dropped 7; count of bases not matched to a gene: 9. This CDR3 spans 15 amino acids. The CDR3 bases are TGTGCCAGCAGCTCCATTCGGGGGGGCCGGAATGAGCAGTTCTTC. Its translation: CASSSIRGGRNEQFF.

The chain has TRBV4-1 and TRBJ1-2, with D possibly being TRBD1 (6 bases). The CDR3 consists of 17 residues. The V end was cut by 4 bases, the J end by 0 bases, with 18 bases between. Germline V gene sequence: CDR1 MGHRA, CDR2 YSYEKL. The CDR3 DNA sequence: TGCGCCAGCAGCCCTACACTCCGGGACACAACTAACTATGGCTACACCTTC. Protein: CASSPTLRDTTNYGYTF.

V gene TRBV7-2 combines with J gene TRBJ1-6, with TRBD1 identical over 11 bases. This CDR3 region has 16 residues. The trim removed 5 bases at V and 8 bases at J, leaving 8 bases unmatched. Germline V gives CDR1 SGHTA, CDR2 FQGNSA. The CDR3 region is CASSPRDRGSYSPLHF. The CDR3 nucleotides are TGTGCCAGCAGCCCCCGGGACAGGGGGTCCTATTCACCCCTCCACTTT.

Here the CDR3 DNA reads TGCGCCAGCAGCCAAGATGGATTCGGACAGGTTAACACTGAAGCTTTCTTT. Amino acid sequence: CASSQDGFGQVNTEAFF. V usage is TRBV4-1 and J usage is TRBJ1-1, with 7 bases identical to TRBD1. The V segment lost 0 bases and the J segment 2 bases; nucleotides outside the gene matches: 9. CDR1 and CDR2 (germline): MGHRA, YSYEKL. The CDR3 is 17 amino acids.

The chain carries TRBV9 and TRBJ2-1, with 12 nucleotides matching TRBD2. The CDR3 is 14 amino acids. Germline V gene sequence: CDR1 SGDLS, CDR2 YYNGEE. The junction had 6 bases not matched to a gene; V was cut back by 1 base and J by 13 bases. CDR3 DNA: TGTGCCAGCAGCGTAAGCGGACTAGCGGGGTTTCAGTTCTTC. Its translation: CASSVSGLAGFQFF.

The J gene is TRBJ2-1, the V gene TRBV7-8; the D gene is possibly TRBD1 (6 bases). CDR3 length: 15 amino acids. Per the germline V gene, CDR1 is SGHVS and CDR2 is FQNEAQ. Trimming left V 5 bases short and J 4 bases short, with 15 bases between. The CDR3 nucleotides read TGTGCCAGCAGCCGAGGTAGGGGGTTATACAATGAGCAGTTCTTC. The encoded protein is CASSRGRGLYNEQFF. Looking up the rest from reference TRBV7-8 and TRBJ2-1 gives the full variable domain: GAGVSQSPRYKVAKRGQDVALRCDPISGHVSLFWYQQALGQGPEFLTYFQNEAQLDKSGLPSDRFFAERPEGSVSTLKIQRTQQEDSAVYLCASSRGRGLYNEQFFGPGTRLTVL.

The chain is built from TRBV3-1 (or the pseudogene TRBV3-2) and TRBJ2-3; D is ambiguous. The CDR3 extends over 18 amino acids. V dropped 5 bases and J dropped 0 bases, with 21 bases sitting between them. In germline, CDR1 is LGHDT, CDR2 YNNKEL (reference sequence). CDR3 nucleotides: TGTGCCAGCAGCGACCCTAGACTCTTCATTCCAAGCACAGATACGCAGTATTTT. Translated, it gives CASSDPRLFIPSTDTQYF.

The chain is built from TRBV24-1 and TRBJ1-4; tentative D call: TRBD1 (5 bases). Germline V lookup: CDR1 KGHDR, CDR2 SFDVKD. The CDR3 is 16 amino acids. Trimming stripped 6 bases from V and 5 bases from J, with 18 bases between. The CDR3 spells CATSTRSRGGNEKLFF. The CDR3 region has the DNA TGTGCCACCAGTACGCGCAGTCGTGGGGGGAATGAAAAACTGTTTTTT.

The rearrangement links TRBV29-1 to TRBJ2-6; the D gene is possibly TRBD2 (5 bases). The CDR3 extends over 16 amino acids. The V gene's germline CDR1 is SQVTM and CDR2 ANQGSEA. The ends were cut back, 6 bases at V and 3 bases at J, with 18 bases in the middle. The DNA of the CDR3 is TGCAGCGTCCGGGATCCCTCGGGGTATGGGGCCAACGTCCTGACTTTC. Amino acid sequence: CSVRDPSGYGANVLTF.

The chain is built from TRBV29-1 and TRBJ1-2, with D possibly being TRBD1 (5 bases). The CDR3 contains 12 residues. CDR1 is SQVTM, CDR2 ANQGSEA, per germline. V lost 6 bases and J 5 bases, leaving 13 bases between the germline ends. The CDR3 nucleotides are TGCAGCGTCCCCCTGGGACTATATGGCTACACCTTC. This encodes CSVPLGLYGYTF.

V is TRBV15 and J is TRBJ1-5; 9 bases fit TRBD1. Germline CDR1 reads LNHNV; CDR2 reads YYDKDF (reference sequence). This CDR3 region has 16 residues. J lost 4 bases, V lost 2 bases, and 6 bases had no gene match. The CDR3 protein is CATSRTNRGHNQPQHF. The CDR3 DNA reads TGTGCCACCAGCAGAACTAACAGGGGGCATAATCAGCCCCAGCATTTT. The full variable domain, with the rest looked up from reference TRBV15 and TRBJ1-5, is DAMVIQNPRYQVTQFGKPVTLSCSQTLNHNVMYWYQQKSSQAPKLLFHYYDKDFNNEADTPDNFQSRRPNTSFCFLDIRSPGLGDTAMYLCATSRTNRGHNQPQHFGDGTRLSIL.

J is TRBJ2-7 and V is TRBV5-4; no firm D call. Trimming removed 2 bases at V and 2 bases at J, with 8 bases between. Germline V gene data show CDR1 as SGHNT and CDR2 as YYREEE (reference sequence). There are 13 residues in the CDR3. CDR3 sequence: CASSLTPTYEQYF. The DNA of the CDR3 is TGTGCCAGCAGCTTAACACCGACCTACGAGCAGTACTTC.

The J gene is TRBJ1-5, the V gene TRBV19, with no clear D. Germline CDR1 reads LNHDA; CDR2 reads SQIVND (reference sequence). The CDR3 runs to 17 residues. The ends were cut back, 7 bases at V and 0 bases at J, with 19 bases in the middle. The CDR3 region is CASNGRGRAYSNQPQHF. The CDR3 coding sequence is TGTGCCAGTAATGGCCGTGGCAGAGCGTATAGCAATCAGCCCCAGCATTTT. Looking up the rest from reference TRBV19 and TRBJ1-5 gives the full variable domain: DGGITQSPKYLFRKEGQNVTLSCEQNLNHDAMYWYRQDPGQGLRLIYYSQIVNDFQKGDIAEGYSVSREKKESFPLTVTSAQKNPTAFYLCASNGRGRAYSNQPQHFGDGTRLSIL.

The chain employs TRBV6-4 and TRBJ1-6; D ambiguous. The CDR3 spans 13 residues. CDR1 is MRHNA, CDR2 SNTAGT, per germline. Trimming stripped 0 bases from V and 7 bases from J, with 4 bases between. The CDR3 nucleotides read TGTGCCAGCAGTGACTCCCAAAATTCACCCCTCCACTTT. It is translated as CASSDSQNSPLHF.